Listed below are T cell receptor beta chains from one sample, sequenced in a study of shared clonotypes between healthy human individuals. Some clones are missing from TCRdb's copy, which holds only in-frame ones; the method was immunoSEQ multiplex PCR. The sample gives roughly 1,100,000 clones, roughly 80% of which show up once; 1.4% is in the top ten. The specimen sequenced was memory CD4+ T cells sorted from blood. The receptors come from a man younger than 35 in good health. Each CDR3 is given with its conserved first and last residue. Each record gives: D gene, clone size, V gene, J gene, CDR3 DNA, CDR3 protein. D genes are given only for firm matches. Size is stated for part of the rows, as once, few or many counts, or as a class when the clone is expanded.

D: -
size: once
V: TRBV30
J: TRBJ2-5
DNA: TGTGCCTGGGGGGGCGCGGGGGCGCAAGAGACCCAGTACTTC
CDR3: CAWGGAGAQETQYF

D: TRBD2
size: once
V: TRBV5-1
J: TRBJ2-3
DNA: TGCGCCAGCAGCCTCGGGACTAGCGGGGGTCCTAGCACAGATACGCAGTATTTT
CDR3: CASSLGTSGGPSTDTQYF

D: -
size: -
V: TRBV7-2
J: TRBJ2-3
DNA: TGTGCCAGCAGCCGGAGACGATCTAGCACAGATACGCAGTATTTT
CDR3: CASSRRRSSTDTQYF

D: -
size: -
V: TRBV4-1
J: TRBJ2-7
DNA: TGCGCCAGCAGCCAAGTAGGCAGCTCCTACGAGCAGTACTTC
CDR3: CASSQVGSSYEQYF

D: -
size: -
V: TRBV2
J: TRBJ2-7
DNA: TGTGCCAGCAGTGTCGGGGCAGCCTACGAGCAGTACTTC
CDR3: CASSVGAAYEQYF

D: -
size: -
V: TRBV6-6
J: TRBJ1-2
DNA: TGTGCCAGCAGTTCCGCTTCGTTAACTGGCTACACCTTC
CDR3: CASSSASLTGYTF

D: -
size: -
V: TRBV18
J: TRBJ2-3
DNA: TGTGCCAGCTCACCCTTGGGGGGCGCGACAGATACGCAGTATTTT
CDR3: CASSPLGGATDTQYF

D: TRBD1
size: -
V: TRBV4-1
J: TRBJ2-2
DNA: TGCGCCAGCAGCCAAGTTGGACAGGGGAACACCGGGGAGCTGTTTTTT
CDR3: CASSQVGQGNTGELFF

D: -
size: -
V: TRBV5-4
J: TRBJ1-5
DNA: TGTGCCAGCAGCGCTCCCTTACAGGGCCCTTATCAGCCCCAGCATTTT
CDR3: CASSAPLQGPYQPQHF

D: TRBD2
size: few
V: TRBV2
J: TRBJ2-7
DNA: TGTGCCAGCAGTGCGCTGGCGGGGGGCCCCTACGAGCAGTACTTC
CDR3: CASSALAGGPYEQYF

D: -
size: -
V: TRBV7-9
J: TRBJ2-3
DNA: TGTGCCAGCAGCTTTTCTGGACGGGCAGTCACAGATACGCAGTATTTT
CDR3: CASSFSGRAVTDTQYF

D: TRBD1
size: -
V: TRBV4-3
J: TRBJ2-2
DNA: TGCGCCAGCAGCCAAGGTTGGCAGGGGGTATCCACCGGGGAGCTGTTTTTT
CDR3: CASSQGWQGVSTGELFF

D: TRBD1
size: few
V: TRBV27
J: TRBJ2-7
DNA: TGTGCCAGCAGCCGACAGGGGAATCCCGAGCAGTACTTC
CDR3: CASSRQGNPEQYF

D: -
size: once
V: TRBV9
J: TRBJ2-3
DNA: TGTGCCAGCAGGTCGACACAGGAGTCCGATACGCAGTATTTT
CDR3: CASRSTQESDTQYF

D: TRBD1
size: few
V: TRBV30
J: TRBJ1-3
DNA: TGTGCCTGGAGTGGGGACAGCATTGGAAACACCATATATTTT
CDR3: CAWSGDSIGNTIYF

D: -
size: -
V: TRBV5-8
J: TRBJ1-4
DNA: TGTGCCACCCGAGCGACCGGGAATGAAAAACTGTTTTTT
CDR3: CATRATGNEKLFF

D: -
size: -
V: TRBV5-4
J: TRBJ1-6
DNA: TGTGCCAGCAGGGTGGGGTCCAGCTCCTATAATTCACCCCTCCACTTT
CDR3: CASRVGSSSYNSPLHF

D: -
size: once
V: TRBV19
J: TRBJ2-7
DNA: TGTGCCAGTAGTAGAAGTTCTTTGGACAGTGGGGGGCACGAGCAGTACTTC
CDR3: CASSRSSLDSGGHEQYF

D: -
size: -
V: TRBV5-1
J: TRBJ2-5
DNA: TGCGCCAGCAGCTTGGGGGCGGGGCAAGAGACCCAGTACTTC
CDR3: CASSLGAGQETQYF

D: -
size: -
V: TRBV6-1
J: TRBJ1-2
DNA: TGTGCCAGCAGTGAAGCGCTCGGAAACTATGGCTACACCTTC
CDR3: CASSEALGNYGYTF

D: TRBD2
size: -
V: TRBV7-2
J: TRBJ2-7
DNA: TGTGCCAGCAGCCTATCGGGACTAGCGGGAGGGGCCTACGAGCAGTACTTC
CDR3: CASSLSGLAGGAYEQYF

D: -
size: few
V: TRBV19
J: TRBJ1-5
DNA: TGTGCCAGTAGTATAGCAGGGCTGAGCGGTCAGCCCCAGCATTTT
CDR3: CASSIAGLSGQPQHF

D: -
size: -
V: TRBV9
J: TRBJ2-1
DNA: TGTGCCAGCAGCCCTCGCAGGGTACCCTCCTACAATGAGCAGTTCTTC
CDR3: CASSPRRVPSYNEQFF

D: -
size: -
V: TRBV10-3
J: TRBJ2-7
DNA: TGTGCCATCAGCGGGACATCCTCGGAGCAGTACTTC
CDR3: CAISGTSSEQYF

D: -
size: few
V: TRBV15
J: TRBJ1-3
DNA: TGTGCCACCAGCAGAGATGGGCAGTCTGGAAACACCATATATTTT
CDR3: CATSRDGQSGNTIYF

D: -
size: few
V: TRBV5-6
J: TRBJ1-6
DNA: TGTGCCAGCAGCCCTTTGGGACAATTGTATTCACCCCTCCACTTT
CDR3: CASSPLGQLYSPLHF

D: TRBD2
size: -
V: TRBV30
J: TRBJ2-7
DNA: TGTGCCTGGAGTGTAAGGAGGCTAGCGGGGGACGAGCAGTACTTC
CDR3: CAWSVRRLAGDEQYF

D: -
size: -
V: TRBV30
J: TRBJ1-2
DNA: TGTGCCTGTCCCGCCAAAACTGGGCGGCTCTATGGCTACACCTTC
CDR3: CACPAKTGRLYGYTF

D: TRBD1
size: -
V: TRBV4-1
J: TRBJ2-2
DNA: TGCGCCAGCAGCCCTTCACAGGGGGTAAGAGCGAACACCGGGGAGCTGTTTTTT
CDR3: CASSPSQGVRANTGELFF

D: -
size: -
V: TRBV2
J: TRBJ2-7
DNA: TGTGCCAGCAGTGTTGAACAGGGAAGCTCCTACGAGCAGTACTTC
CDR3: CASSVEQGSSYEQYF

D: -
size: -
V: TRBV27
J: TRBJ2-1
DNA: TGTGCCAGCAGTTTAAGGTCACGGGGGAACAATGAGCAGTTCTTC
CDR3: CASSLRSRGNNEQFF

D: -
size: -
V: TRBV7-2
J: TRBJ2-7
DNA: TGTGCCAGCAGCTTAGCGATCGCGGACTACGAGCAGTACTTC
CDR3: CASSLAIADYEQYF

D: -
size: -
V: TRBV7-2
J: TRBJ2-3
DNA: TGTGCCAGCAGCTTAGTTGTGCTCACAGATACGCAGTATTTT
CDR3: CASSLVVLTDTQYF

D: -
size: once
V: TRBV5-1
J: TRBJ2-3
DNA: TGCGCCAGCAGCCCTCGGAGCGGCGTGTGGGATACGCAGTATTTT
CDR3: CASSPRSGVWDTQYF

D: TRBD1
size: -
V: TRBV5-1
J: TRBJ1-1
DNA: TGCGCCAGCAGCAGGGGGACAGGGGCAAACGAAGCTTTCTTT
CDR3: CASSRGTGANEAFF

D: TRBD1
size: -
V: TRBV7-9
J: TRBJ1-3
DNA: TGTGCCAGCAGCATGACAGGGGATGGAAACACCATATATTTT
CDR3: CASSMTGDGNTIYF

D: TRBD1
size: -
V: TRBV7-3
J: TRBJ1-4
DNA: TGTGCCAGCAGGTTCAAAACCCTCTGTCAGGGGGGCTGTGAAAAACTGTTTTTT
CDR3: CASRFKTLCQGGCEKLFF

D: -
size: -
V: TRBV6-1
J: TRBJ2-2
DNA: TGTGCCAGCAACAGTGTATTAGGGTACACCGGGGAGCTGTTTTTT
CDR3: CASNSVLGYTGELFF

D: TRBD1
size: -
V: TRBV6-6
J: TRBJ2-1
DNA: TGTGCCAGCAGCGACAGGGGGCCCTACAATGAGCAGTTCTTC
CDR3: CASSDRGPYNEQFF

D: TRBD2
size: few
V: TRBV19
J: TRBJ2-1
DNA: TGTGCCAGCTTTGTCAGTGGCGGGAGATACCCAATTGAGCAGTTCTTC
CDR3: CASFVSGGRYPIEQFF

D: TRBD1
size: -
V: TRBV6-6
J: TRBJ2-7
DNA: TGTGCCAGCAGTACTCCGGGACAGGGGGCCCATGAGCAGTACTTC
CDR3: CASSTPGQGAHEQYF

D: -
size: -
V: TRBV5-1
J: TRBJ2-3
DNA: TGCGCCAGCAGCCCTCTTATGCACACCGAGGGTACGCAGTATTTT
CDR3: CASSPLMHTEGTQYF

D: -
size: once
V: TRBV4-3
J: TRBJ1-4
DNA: TGCGCCAGCAGCCAAGATGTCGCACCGAGGATGACCGAAAAACTGTTTTTT
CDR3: CASSQDVAPRMTEKLFF

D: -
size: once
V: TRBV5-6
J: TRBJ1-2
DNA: TGTGCCAGCAGCTCGGGGGCAGTACGCTATGGCTACACCTTC
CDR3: CASSSGAVRYGYTF

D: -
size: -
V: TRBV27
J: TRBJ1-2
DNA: TGTGCCAGCAGGCCTCAGGGGTTAAGCTATGGCTACACCTTC
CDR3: CASRPQGLSYGYTF

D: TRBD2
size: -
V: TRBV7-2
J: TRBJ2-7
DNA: TGTGCCAGCAGCTTGGGAACTAGCGGCCTCTACGAGCAGTACTTC
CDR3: CASSLGTSGLYEQYF

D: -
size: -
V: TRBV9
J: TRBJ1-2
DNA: TGTGCCAGCAACCGAGACTCTAACTATGGCTACACCTTC
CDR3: CASNRDSNYGYTF

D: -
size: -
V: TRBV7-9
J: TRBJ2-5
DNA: TGTGCCAGCAGCTTAAGGCTAGCCCAGGAAGAGACCCAGTACTTC
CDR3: CASSLRLAQEETQYF

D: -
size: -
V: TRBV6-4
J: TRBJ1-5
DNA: TGTGCCAGCAGTGGTCGGGGAGGTTGGGGTCAGCCCCAGCATTTT
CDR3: CASSGRGGWGQPQHF

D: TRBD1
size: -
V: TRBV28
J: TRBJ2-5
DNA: TGTGCCAGCAGTTCGTTCTCGGGACAGAAACAAGAGACCCAGTACTTC
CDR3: CASSSFSGQKQETQYF

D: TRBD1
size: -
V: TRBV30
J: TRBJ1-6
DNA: TGTGCCTGGAGGGACAGGGCCTATAATTCACCCCTCCACTTT
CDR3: CAWRDRAYNSPLHF

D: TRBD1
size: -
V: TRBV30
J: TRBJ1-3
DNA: TGTGCCTGGAGTCGAAGGGGGCTAAACACCATATATTTT
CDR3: CAWSRRGLNTIYF

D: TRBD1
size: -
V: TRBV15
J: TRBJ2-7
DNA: TGTGCCACCAGCAGGGAGGACAGGAGCTACGAGCAGTACTTC
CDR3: CATSREDRSYEQYF

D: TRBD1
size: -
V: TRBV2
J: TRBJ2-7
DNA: TGTGCCAGCAGTGAGTTCGGAGGACAGGGGAACGAGCAGTACTTC
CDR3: CASSEFGGQGNEQYF

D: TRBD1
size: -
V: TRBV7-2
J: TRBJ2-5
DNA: TGTGCCAGCAGCTCGACGACAGGGGGGGAGACCCAGTACTTC
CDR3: CASSSTTGGETQYF

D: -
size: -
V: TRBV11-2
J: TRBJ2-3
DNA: TGTGCCAGCAGAACCAACGGCGACACGCAGTATTTT
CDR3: CASRTNGDTQYF

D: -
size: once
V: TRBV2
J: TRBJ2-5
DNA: TGTGCCAGCAGTAGGACGGGCGTCGGGGAGACCCAGTACTTC
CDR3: CASSRTGVGETQYF